The rows below give T cell receptor beta chains drawn from one sample of a study of blood T cell repertoires in COVID-19. Profiled with immunoSEQ multiplex PCR; TCRdb holds only in-frame clones, not every one. The data show tens of thousands of clones, roughly 87% seen once. Material for sequencing was peripheral blood. These receptors were collected from a man in his fifties with active COVID-19. Both conserved end residues are part of each CDR3. The D gene is left open where the match is weak. Expanded clones are given a class, and other clones once, few, many or no size at all.

j_call clone_size d_call v_call cdr3_nt cdr3_aa
TRBJ2-1 - - TRBV11-2 TGTGCCAGCAGCTTTTTCAGGGCCAACAATGAGCAGTTCTTC CASSFFRANNEQFF
TRBJ2-2 once - TRBV6-5 TGTGCCAGCAGGACCGGGGGGCGGACCGGGGAGCTGTTTTTT CASRTGGRTGELFF
TRBJ2-7 - - TRBV9 TGTGCCAGCAGCCCCCGGGGAGGCAACTACGAGCAGTACTTC CASSPRGGNYEQYF
TRBJ1-1 - - TRBV27 TGTGCCAGCAGTTCATATAGGGGAGGGGACACTGAAGCTTTCTTT CASSSYRGGDTEAFF
TRBJ1-5 few - TRBV2 TGTGCCAGCAGGGCGCGGATGGGGGGGAGTAGCAATCAGCCCCAGCATTTT CASRARMGGSSNQPQHF
TRBJ1-5 - - TRBV5-8 TGTGCCAGCAGCCGTTATAAGCCCCAGCATTTT CASSRYKPQHF
TRBJ1-1 - - TRBV5-6 TGTGCCAGCAGCTTGGCAGGGAACACTGAAGCTTTCTTT CASSLAGNTEAFF
TRBJ1-2 few - TRBV4-2 TGTGCCAGCAGCCAAGAGTCCGGGGGGCCGGCCGGTGGCTACACCTTC CASSQESGGPAGGYTF
TRBJ1-2 - - TRBV7-2 TGTGCCAGCAGCTTGGAAGGGGCTCGGGGCTACACCTTC CASSLEGARGYTF
TRBJ1-4 - - TRBV14 TGTGCCAGCAGCGACCGACAGCTTATTGATGAAAAACTGTTTTTT CASSDRQLIDEKLFF
TRBJ1-2 - - TRBV12-3/TRBV12-4 TGTGCCAGTCGAACAGGCTCTAACTATGGCTACACCTTC CASRTGSNYGYTF
TRBJ1-4 - - TRBV2 TGTGCCAGCAGCCCGCAGCGTGAAAAACTGTTTTTT CASSPQREKLFF
TRBJ1-6 - - TRBV7-2 TGTGCCAGCAGCTCATCCCCACTGCTGACAGCTAATTCACCCCTCCACTTT CASSSSPLLTANSPLHF